These T cell receptor beta chains were read from a single sample in a study of Graves' ophthalmopathy and Graves' hyperthyroidism. TCRdb redid the calling of the multiplex PCR reads with MiXCR, one entry per CDR3 protein. The sample includes nearly 400,000 distinct CDR3 sequences, roughly 18% of them seen just once. The source material was peripheral blood. The receptors stem from a woman younger than 35 with Graves' ophthalmopathy. The CDR3 runs from the conserved cysteine through the conserved F or W. Fields, in order: CDR3 length, V gene, J gene, CDR3 protein.

CDR3 length: 16; V gene: TRBV30; J gene: TRBJ1-1; CDR3 protein: CAWSVSGQGSYTEAFF
CDR3 length: 15; V gene: TRBV6-1; J gene: TRBJ1-5; CDR3 protein: CASNPGTAYNQPQHF
CDR3 length: 14; V gene: TRBV18; J gene: TRBJ2-5; CDR3 protein: CASSPGLVQETQYF
CDR3 length: 18; V gene: TRBV6-2/TRBV6-3; J gene: TRBJ1-2; CDR3 protein: CASSYGRDGRESTYGYTF
CDR3 length: 14; V gene: TRBV5-4; J gene: TRBJ1-1; CDR3 protein: CASSRDSRNTEAFF
CDR3 length: 14; V gene: TRBV28; J gene: TRBJ2-7; CDR3 protein: CASSRIGGTYEQYF
CDR3 length: 15; V gene: TRBV7-6; J gene: TRBJ2-7; CDR3 protein: CASSTAGTGPYEQYF
CDR3 length: 15; V gene: TRBV13; J gene: TRBJ2-7; CDR3 protein: CASSLRLAESYEQYF
CDR3 length: 16; V gene: TRBV28; J gene: TRBJ1-5; CDR3 protein: CASSLNLGNRHQPQHF
CDR3 length: 13; V gene: TRBV7-2; J gene: TRBJ1-5; CDR3 protein: CASSLRPSDAQHF
CDR3 length: 16; V gene: TRBV6-1; J gene: TRBJ2-7; CDR3 protein: CASSTQGGGYSYEQYF
CDR3 length: 14; V gene: TRBV30; J gene: TRBJ2-7; CDR3 protein: CAWTPGLGAYEQYF
CDR3 length: 14; V gene: TRBV5-1; J gene: TRBJ2-7; CDR3 protein: CASSLFPGTYEQYF
CDR3 length: 14; V gene: TRBV11-2; J gene: TRBJ2-7; CDR3 protein: CASSTTGSNYEQYF
CDR3 length: 14; V gene: TRBV20-1; J gene: TRBJ2-5; CDR3 protein: CSARDRWQQETQYF
CDR3 length: 14; V gene: TRBV5-5; J gene: TRBJ2-7; CDR3 protein: CASSLRTGPLEQYF
CDR3 length: 13; V gene: TRBV2; J gene: TRBJ2-2; CDR3 protein: CASRKLGTGELFF
CDR3 length: 14; V gene: TRBV7-8; J gene: TRBJ1-2; CDR3 protein: CASSLDRAGYGYTF
CDR3 length: 15; V gene: TRBV7-3; J gene: TRBJ2-6; CDR3 protein: CASSIPSSGANVLTF
CDR3 length: 16; V gene: TRBV24-1; J gene: TRBJ2-5; CDR3 protein: CATSDHGGRVQETQYF
CDR3 length: 12; V gene: TRBV27; J gene: TRBJ2-7; CDR3 protein: CASSLGGYGQYF
CDR3 length: 14; V gene: TRBV5-1; J gene: TRBJ1-1; CDR3 protein: CASSYETTNTEAFF
CDR3 length: 15; V gene: TRBV19; J gene: TRBJ2-6; CDR3 protein: CASSGQGGPANVLTF
CDR3 length: 20; V gene: TRBV7-2; J gene: TRBJ2-6; CDR3 protein: CASSLWARDTDFSGANVLTF
CDR3 length: 12; V gene: TRBV7-2; J gene: TRBJ2-4; CDR3 protein: CASSSSGGIQYF
CDR3 length: 14; V gene: TRBV12-3/TRBV12-4; J gene: TRBJ2-7; CDR3 protein: CASSFAQNSYEQYF
CDR3 length: 13; V gene: TRBV28; J gene: TRBJ2-5; CDR3 protein: CASIRLAGGTQYF
CDR3 length: 14; V gene: TRBV11-1; J gene: TRBJ1-6; CDR3 protein: CASSHKGNNSPLHF
CDR3 length: 12; V gene: TRBV7-8; J gene: TRBJ1-5; CDR3 protein: CASSSPNQPQHF
CDR3 length: 17; V gene: TRBV11-2; J gene: TRBJ1-1; CDR3 protein: CASSFQPPGQTNTEAFF
CDR3 length: 16; V gene: TRBV10-3; J gene: TRBJ2-5; CDR3 protein: CAISEGPGAPGETQYF
CDR3 length: 14; V gene: TRBV15; J gene: TRBJ1-5; CDR3 protein: CATSRDGGNQPQHF
CDR3 length: 14; V gene: TRBV5-1; J gene: TRBJ2-2; CDR3 protein: CASHDTGYTGELFF
CDR3 length: 17; V gene: TRBV9; J gene: TRBJ1-6; CDR3 protein: CASSVSPQGAGAKTLHF
CDR3 length: 17; V gene: TRBV30; J gene: TRBJ2-2; CDR3 protein: CAWSVAEGGRGTGELFF
CDR3 length: 14; V gene: TRBV28; J gene: TRBJ2-2; CDR3 protein: CASSLLANTGELFF
CDR3 length: 14; V gene: TRBV2; J gene: TRBJ1-5; CDR3 protein: CASRVMGSNQPQHF
CDR3 length: 16; V gene: TRBV30; J gene: TRBJ2-7; CDR3 protein: CAWSLLGQGVPYEQYF
CDR3 length: 14; V gene: TRBV27; J gene: TRBJ2-7; CDR3 protein: CASSSSVEAYEQYF
CDR3 length: 17; V gene: TRBV20-1; J gene: TRBJ1-6; CDR3 protein: CSARDLKGARLDSPLHF
CDR3 length: 16; V gene: TRBV6-2/TRBV6-3; J gene: TRBJ2-2; CDR3 protein: CASTPRGGPNTGELFF
CDR3 length: 15; V gene: TRBV6-5; J gene: TRBJ2-5; CDR3 protein: CASSYGGKNQETQYF
CDR3 length: 13; V gene: TRBV6-2/TRBV6-3; J gene: TRBJ1-5; CDR3 protein: CASQKYLNQPQHF
CDR3 length: 14; V gene: TRBV7-2; J gene: TRBJ2-7; CDR3 protein: CASSPSGSSYEQYF
CDR3 length: 14; V gene: TRBV7-8; J gene: TRBJ2-7; CDR3 protein: CASSPGTNTYEQYF
CDR3 length: 13; V gene: TRBV12-3/TRBV12-4; J gene: TRBJ2-7; CDR3 protein: CASSLNSQTGRYF
CDR3 length: 14; V gene: TRBV11-2; J gene: TRBJ2-5; CDR3 protein: CASSLDAGRETQYF
CDR3 length: 21; V gene: TRBV4-3; J gene: TRBJ2-2; CDR3 protein: CASSQPHSSSGSEWNTGELFF